A selection of T cell receptor beta chains follows, all from one sample in a study of blood T cell repertoires in COVID-19. Repertoires were generated with immunoSEQ multiplex PCR, while TCRdb's copy carries only in-frame clones and drops some. Here the sample spans about 53,000 clones, almost 85% being singletons. Sequencing was carried out using peripheral blood. The receptor source for this set is a human donor in a cohort sampled during active COVID-19. CDR3s include the opening cysteine and the closing phenylalanine or tryptophan. D genes are given only for firm matches. The size of a clone is reported for some rows only, either as once, few or many, or as a class for expanded clones.

j_call v_call clone_size cdr3_length d_call cdr3_nt cdr3_aa
TRBJ1-2 TRBV21-1 - 16 - TGTGCCAGCAGCAAAGGTTATCCGGGGTCTAACTATGGCTACACCTTC CASSKGYPGSNYGYTF
TRBJ2-7 TRBV5-6 - 14 TRBD1 TGTGCCAGCAGGGACAGGGGGCGGTCCTACGAGCAGTACTTC CASRDRGRSYEQYF
TRBJ1-2 TRBV27 - 16 - TGTGCCAGCAGTTCCCATGGGGGGGTTCGGCTCGGTGGCTACACCTTC CASSSHGGVRLGGYTF
TRBJ2-5 TRBV28 few 14 - TGTGCCAGAACCAACCGGAGTGCCCGGGAGACCCAGTACTTC CARTNRSARETQYF
TRBJ2-7 TRBV30 once 14 - TGTGCCTGGAGTGCCGACAGGCCCCCCTACGAGCAGTACTTC CAWSADRPPYEQYF
TRBJ2-5 TRBV10-2 - 13 - TGCGCCAGCAGTGATTGGCCCCAAGAGACCCAGTACTTC CASSDWPQETQYF
TRBJ1-3 TRBV5-6 - 15 TRBD1 TGTGCCAGCAGCTTGGGACAGGGGATTGGAAACACCATATATTTT CASSLGQGIGNTIYF
TRBJ1-2 TRBV10-3 - 14 - TGTGCCATCAGTGAAGCAGGCTCAGGTAATGGCTACACCTTC CAISEAGSGNGYTF
TRBJ1-2 TRBV25-1 - 13 - TGTGCCACCTCAGGCAACCTTCACTATGGCTACACCTTC CATSGNLHYGYTF
TRBJ2-5 TRBV13 - 17 TRBD2 TGTGCCAGCAGCTTAACCGGGTGGCGGGGGGGCCAAGAGACCCAGTACTTC CASSLTGWRGGQETQYF
TRBJ1-1 TRBV7-2 - 14 - TGTGCCAGCAGGGACTACACAGGCGTCACTGAAGCTTTCTTT CASRDYTGVTEAFF
TRBJ1-1 TRBV4-1 - 14 - TGCGCCAGCAGCCAAGTTCCGCAGGGCACTGAAGCTTTCTTT CASSQVPQGTEAFF
TRBJ1-1 TRBV5-4 - 15 - TGTGCCAGCAGCGGTAGACAGGAAGGCAACACTGAAGCTTTCTTT CASSGRQEGNTEAFF
TRBJ2-7 TRBV5-1 - 15 TRBD2 TGCGCCAGCAGCCCGGAGACTAGCGGGGCTCGCGAGCAGTACTTC CASSPETSGAREQYF
TRBJ1-4 TRBV9 - 14 - TGTGCCAGCGCGCGAGGGGGAAGTAATGAAAAACTGTTTTTT CASARGGSNEKLFF
TRBJ1-2 TRBV6-5 - 12 - TGTGCCAGCAGACAGGCGGACGCTGGCTACACCTTC CASRQADAGYTF
TRBJ1-5 TRBV19 - 13 - TGTGCCAGTCATGCACAGGGTCATCAGCCCCAGCATTTT CASHAQGHQPQHF
TRBJ2-7 TRBV6-6 - 15 TRBD2 TGTGCCAGCAGTTATGTTTCTAGCGGGGACTACGAGCAGTACTTC CASSYVSSGDYEQYF
TRBJ1-5 TRBV6-4 - 14 - TGTGCCAGCAGTGACGGTAGGGGAGGGCAGCCCCAGCATTTT CASSDGRGGQPQHF
TRBJ2-3 TRBV7-6 - 16 - TGTGCCAGCAGCTTAGCTGGCGGGGGCCGCACAGATACGCAGTATTTT CASSLAGGGRTDTQYF
TRBJ2-1 TRBV10-3 - 16 - TGTGCCATCAGTGAGTCGAGGGGGGGGAGTTACAATGAGCAGTTCTTC CAISESRGGSYNEQFF
TRBJ1-4 TRBV18 few 17 - TGTGCCAGCTCACCACCTCTGGCGGACACAACTAATGAAAAACTGTTTTTT CASSPPLADTTNEKLFF
TRBJ2-3 TRBV7-2 - 18 TRBD2 TGTGCCAGCAGCACAGTAAGACTAGCGGGGGGCGGGGCAGATACGCAGTATTTT CASSTVRLAGGGADTQYF
TRBJ2-3 TRBV11-2 - 15 - TGTGCCAGCAGCCCAACCTCCCAGTTATCAGATACGCAGTATTTT CASSPTSQLSDTQYF
TRBJ2-7 TRBV28 - 17 - TGTGCCAGCAGTTCGGAGCGCCCGGTTCTAGAAAGTTACGAGCAGTACTTC CASSSERPVLESYEQYF
TRBJ1-5 TRBV28 - 12 - TGTGCCAGCAGCCCACATGATCAGCCCCAGCATTTT CASSPHDQPQHF
TRBJ2-2 TRBV7-3 - 13 - TGTGCCAGCAGCTTACAACAGGGTGGGGAGCTGTTTTTT CASSLQQGGELFF
TRBJ1-6 TRBV6-1 - 14 - TGTGCCAGCAGTGAAATGTCGAGCGGGTCACCCCTCCACTTT CASSEMSSGSPLHF
TRBJ1-2 TRBV19 - 13 - TGTGCCAGTAGTCGGTCTACTAACTATGGCTACACCTTC CASSRSTNYGYTF
TRBJ2-1 TRBV12-3/TRBV12-4 - 11 - TGTGCCAGCAGTTTAAGCGGTGAGCAGTTCTTC CASSLSGEQFF
TRBJ1-1 TRBV4-3 - 13 - TGCGCCAGCAGCCAAGTCGTATACGGTGAAGCTTTCTTT CASSQVVYGEAFF
TRBJ2-1 TRBV12-3/TRBV12-4 - 13 - TGTGCCAGCAGTCCGGGTCCGGGTTATGAGCAGTTCTTC CASSPGPGYEQFF
TRBJ2-3 TRBV15 - 13 - TGTGCCACCGGGTCGGGGGGCACAGATACGCAGTATTTT CATGSGGTDTQYF
TRBJ2-4 TRBV6-1 - 15 - TGTGCCAGCAGTGATGGAGTTCTAGCCAAAAACATTCAGTACTTC CASSDGVLAKNIQYF
TRBJ2-7 TRBV7-9 - 13 TRBD2 TGTGCCAGCAGCCTTAGCGGGAGCGACGAGCAGTACTTC CASSLSGSDEQYF
TRBJ2-5 TRBV6-1 - 18 TRBD1 TGTGCCAGCAGTGAATGGGGGACAGCGACCTTTTACCAAGAGACCCAGTACTTC CASSEWGTATFYQETQYF
TRBJ2-3 TRBV7-2 - 14 - TGTGCCAGCAGCTTTCAGGGGTTCACAGATACGCAGTATTTT CASSFQGFTDTQYF
TRBJ2-7 TRBV2 once 15 - TGTGCCAGCAGTGAAGAAGGGGGTGAGACCTACGAGCAGTACTTC CASSEEGGETYEQYF
TRBJ1-5 TRBV21-1 few 16 - TGTGCCAGCAGCAAAGACCGGGGTGTTAGCAATCAGCCCCAGCATTTT CASSKDRGVSNQPQHF
TRBJ1-1 TRBV19 - 14 TRBD1 TGTGCCAGTAGCCGACAGGGGCTGAACACTGAAGCTTTCTTT CASSRQGLNTEAFF
TRBJ2-1 TRBV27 - 18 - TGTGCCAGCAGTTTAGGCGGGGGCCTCAAAAGCTCCTACAATGAGCAGTTCTTC CASSLGGGLKSSYNEQFF
TRBJ2-2 TRBV18 - 15 - TGTGCCAGCTCACGGGGCCCTTTATCCACCGGGGAGCTGTTTTTT CASSRGPLSTGELFF
TRBJ2-3 TRBV11-3 - 16 TRBD1 TGTGCCAGCAGCGCGGGATTGACAGGGGTGGCAGATACGCAGTATTTT CASSAGLTGVADTQYF
TRBJ2-2 TRBV2 - 14 TRBD2 TGTGCCAGCAGTCTGACTAGCGGGACCGGGGAGCTGTTTTTT CASSLTSGTGELFF
TRBJ2-1 TRBV6-5 - 12 TRBD2 TGTGCCAGCACGCCGGGAGGGCCACGGCAGTTCTTC CASTPGGPRQFF